A single sample is the source of the 30 T cell receptor beta chains below, sequenced in a study of graft-versus-host responses after intestinal transplantation. The data were produced by immunoSEQ multiplex PCR, yet TCRdb's version contains in-frame clones alone and is incomplete. The sample consists of fewer than 85,000 clones, 90% to 95% of them appearing once. Their specific antigens are unknown. This sample comprised unstimulated CD8+ T cells sorted from spleen or lymph node cells, obtained before intestinal transplant. The receptors stem from a human donor who received an intestinal transplant.

The CDR3 protein is CSVEDWSSAGKNTEAFF. CDR3 nucleotide sequence: TGCAGCGTTGAAGATTGGAGTTCGGCAGGGAAGAACACTGAAGCTTTCTTT. V gene TRBV29-1 combines with J gene TRBJ1-1; possibly TRBD1 for D (5 bases). The germline V and J ends were trimmed by 0 bases and 1 base, with 18 bases remaining between them. This CDR3 region has 17 residues. The V gene's germline CDR1 is SQVTM and CDR2 ANQGSEA.

J is TRBJ2-1 and V is TRBV29-1, with a weak D call TRBD2 (5 bases). The V gene lost 6 bases and the J gene lost 4 bases, with 13 bases spanning the gap. There are 13 residues in the CDR3. Germline CDR1 reads SQVTM; CDR2 reads ANQGSEA. The CDR3 DNA sequence: TGCAGCGTCAAAAGGGAGCTGTACAATGAGCAGTTCTTC. It codes for CSVKRELYNEQFF.

The chain uses TRBV2 and TRBJ2-7; D remains ambiguous. CDR3 size: 13 residues. Germline loops: CDR1 SNHLY, CDR2 FYNNEI. The germline V and J ends were trimmed by 7 bases and 0 bases, with 10 bases remaining between them. The CDR3 DNA follows: TGTGCCAGCACGCCCCCGAGCTCCTACGAGCAGTACTTC. Translated: CASTPPSSYEQYF. Full variable domain (rest looked up from reference TRBV2 and TRBJ2-7): EPEVTQTPSHQVTQMGQEVILRCVPISNHLYFYWYRQILGQKVEFLVSFYNNEISEKSEIFDDQFSVERPDGSNFTLKIRSTKLEDSAMYFCASTPPSSYEQYFGPGTRLTVT.

The gene calls are TRBV5-1 and TRBJ2-1; 9 bases are shared with TRBD2. CDR1 and CDR2 (germline): SGHRS, YFSETQ. The trim removed 0 bases at V and 1 base at J, leaving 5 bases unmatched. The CDR3 runs to 17 residues. The CDR3 DNA reads TGCGCCAGCAGCTTGGGTCTAGCGGGAAGGTCCTACAATGAGCAGTTCTTC. It yields the protein CASSLGLAGRSYNEQFF.

The rearrangement joins TRBV6-6 to TRBJ2-3, with TRBD2 matching over 7 bases. The CDR3 loop spans 15 amino acids. Germline-derived CDR1 and CDR2 are MNHNY and SVGAGI (reference sequence). Trimming removed 6 bases from V and 4 bases from J; junction bases left unmatched: 10. The CDR3 reads CASSASGGGADTQYF. The DNA of the CDR3 is TGTGCCAGCAGCGCCTCGGGGGGAGGAGCAGATACGCAGTATTTT.

This clone has just one count. The chain joins TRBV7-9 to TRBJ2-7; D is perhaps TRBD1 or TRBD2 (5 bases each). This CDR3 is 15 amino acids long. Germline lookup yields CDR1 SEHNR and CDR2 FQNEAQ (reference sequence). Between the trimmed V and J ends, which lost 2 bases and 3 bases, there was a span of 14 bases. The CDR3 reads CASSLPPLGVYEQYF. CDR3 bases: TGTGCCAGCAGCTTACCGCCACTGGGGGTCTACGAGCAGTACTTC.

The J gene is TRBJ2-7, the V gene TRBV7-9, with D possibly matching TRBD2 (5 bases). V was shortened by 3 bases and J by 3 bases, with 15 bases between the two germline ends. Germline-derived CDR1 and CDR2 are SEHNR and FQNEAQ (reference sequence). This CDR3 is 15 amino acids long. The CDR3 nucleotides read TGTGCCAGCAGCTTGTACGTGGGAGAAAACTACGAGCAGTACTTC. Its translation is CASSLYVGENYEQYF.

V and J are TRBV14 and TRBJ2-1, with a tentative D call TRBD2 (5 bases). V shed 3 bases and J shed 0 bases, with 6 bases lying between them. Germline assignment: CDR1 SGHDN and CDR2 FVKESK. This CDR3 spans 14 amino acids. The CDR3, as DNA: TGTGCCAGCAGCCATGGGAGCTCCTACAATGAGCAGTTCTTC. Translated: CASSHGSSYNEQFF.

The genes are TRBV7-3 and TRBJ2-1, with no clear D. V was cut by 3 bases and J by 6 bases, with 3 bases left in between. The CDR3 contains 11 residues. Germline CDR1 and CDR2: SGHTA and FQGTGA. The DNA of the CDR3 is TGTGCCAGCAGCTTGGGCAATGAGCAGTTCTTC. Translation gives CASSLGNEQFF.

Only one count was recorded for this clone. The V gene is TRBV4-1, the J gene TRBJ1-1; no definite D call. This CDR3 has 15 amino acids. Trimming left V 3 bases short and J 1 base short, with 12 bases between. Germline V CDR1 and CDR2: MGHRA, YSYEKL. DNA for the CDR3: TGCGCCAGCAGCCAGGGTATCGGAACGAACACTGAAGCTTTCTTT. Protein product: CASSQGIGTNTEAFF.

The V call is TRBV6-6, the J call TRBJ2-1; D gene uncertain. The V and J ends lost 0 bases and 6 bases respectively, with 9 bases between them. From germline, CDR1 is MNHNY and CDR2 SVGAGI (reference sequence). CDR3 size: 14 residues. The CDR3 region is CASSYSTQTNEQFF. CDR3 in DNA: TGTGCCAGCAGTTACTCGACCCAGACCAATGAGCAGTTCTTC.

V is TRBV7-9 and J is TRBJ2-2; 10 bases align to TRBD1. This CDR3 has 18 amino acids. V was pared by 4 bases and J by 0 bases, with 8 bases of the junction left unmatched. From germline, CDR1 is SEHNR and CDR2 FQNEAQ (reference sequence). The CDR3 loop is CASSSVDRGISNTGELFF. CDR3 in DNA: TGTGCCAGCAGCTCAGTGGACAGGGGGATTTCGAACACCGGGGAGCTGTTTTTT.

This clone was seen a handful of times. V is TRBV12-5 and J is TRBJ2-1; D ambiguous. This CDR3 has 14 residues. Germline values: CDR1 LGHNT, CDR2 FRNRAP. V was clipped by 7 bases and J by 10 bases, with 20 bases between them. CDR3 residues: CASAPEVVTIEQFF. CDR3 DNA: TGTGCTAGTGCCCCCGAGGTCGTGACAATAGAGCAGTTCTTC.

The chain carries TRBV5-6 and TRBJ2-1; 7 bases align to TRBD1. V lost 4 bases, J lost 4 bases, and 2 bases stayed unmatched. Germline V lookup: CDR1 SGHDT, CDR2 YYEEEE. CDR3 size: 13 residues. CDR3 in amino acids: CASSGDSYNEQFF. CDR3 DNA sequence: TGTGCCAGCAGCGGGGACAGTTACAATGAGCAGTTCTTC.

The J gene is TRBJ2-5, the V gene TRBV27; the match to TRBD1 covers 11 bases. This CDR3 comprises 15 residues. After removal of 5 bases from V and 3 bases from J, the junction contained 5 bases not matched to a gene. Per germline, CDR1 MNHEY and CDR2 SMNVEV (reference sequence). CDR3 DNA sequence: TGTGCCAGCAGTCCCCAGGGACAGGGGGAAGAGACCCAGTACTTC. It codes for CASSPQGQGEETQYF.

The chain combines TRBV18 with TRBJ2-7; D is uncertain. The CDR3 loop spans 15 amino acids. Germline V gives CDR1 KGHSH, CDR2 LQKENI. Trimming removed 0 bases from V and 5 bases from J, with 14 bases in between. The CDR3 DNA reads as TGTGCCAGCTCACCACCCAACAACCCGGGCGACGAGCAGTACTTC. Protein: CASSPPNNPGDEQYF.

The chain combines TRBV7-9 with TRBJ2-7; TRBD1 or TRBD2 may be the D gene (5 bases each). CDR1 is SEHNR, CDR2 FQNEAQ, per germline (reference sequence). This CDR3 is built from 14 residues. The V end was cut by 1 base, the J end by 2 bases, with 9 bases between. The CDR3 loop is CASSLGDLPYEQYF. The CDR3 bases are TGTGCCAGCAGCTTAGGGGACCTACCCTACGAGCAGTACTTC.

This chain uses TRBV11-2 with TRBJ2-7; TRBD1 matches 8 bases. The V gene end was trimmed by 3 bases and the J gene end by 3 bases; junction bases not matched to a gene: 7. CDR3 length equals 15 residues. The V gene's germline CDR1 is SGHAT and CDR2 FQNNGV. Written as DNA, the CDR3 is TGTGCCAGCAGCTTCAAAGGACAGGGCAGCTACGAGCAGTACTTC. Residues: CASSFKGQGSYEQYF.

The genes are TRBV11-2 and TRBJ2-1; D remains unclear. With 5 bases removed from V and 7 bases from J, the gap between germline ends came to 18 bases. The CDR3 runs 15 residues. CDR1 and CDR2 (germline): SGHAT, FQNNGV. The CDR3 sequence is CASSQIKTVINEQFF. CDR3 coding DNA: TGTGCCAGCAGCCAGATCAAAACGGTTATAAATGAGCAGTTCTTC.

The V call is TRBV19, the J call TRBJ2-5, with TRBD1 identical over 7 bases. The J call is doubtful: the DNA matches TRBJ2-7 better. The CDR3 sequence is 13 residues long. Germline values: CDR1 LNHDA, CDR2 SQIVND (reference sequence). CDR3 DNA: TGTGCCAGTAGCCTGACAGGGCCATACGAGCAGTACTTC. As protein: CASSLTGPYEQYF.

The chain combines TRBV10-3 with TRBJ2-3; TRBD1 might be the D (6 bases). The CDR3 covers 15 residues. Between the trimmed V and J ends, which lost 2 bases and 0 bases, there was a span of 9 bases. Germline values: CDR1 ENHRY, CDR2 SYGVKD. The CDR3 reads CAISEGGGSTDTQYF. CDR3 sequence (DNA): TGTGCCATCAGTGAGGGGGGCGGTAGCACAGATACGCAGTATTTT.

The V and J genes are TRBV25-1 and TRBJ2-3, with D tentatively TRBD2 (5 bases). CDR1 and CDR2 (germline): MGHDK, SYGVNS. Trimming cost V 3 bases and J 4 bases, with 11 bases left between them. The CDR3 sequence is 14 residues long. The DNA of the CDR3 is TGTGCCAGCAGTGACTCGGCCGGGGCAGATACGCAGTATTTT. This codes for CASSDSAGADTQYF.

This rearrangement joins TRBV27 to TRBJ2-1; D gene unclear. This CDR3 comprises 15 residues. Per germline, CDR1 MNHEY and CDR2 SMNVEV (reference sequence). V was cut by 5 bases and J by 8 bases, with 19 bases left in between. The CDR3 is CASSPLSPLLDEQFF. As DNA, the CDR3 is TGTGCCAGCAGTCCCCTATCCCCGCTGTTGGATGAGCAGTTCTTC.

This CDR3 is CASGLNLRDRVDTEAFF. Here the CDR3 DNA reads TGTGCTAGTGGTTTGAATCTCCGGGACAGGGTGGACACTGAAGCTTTCTTT. V is TRBV12-5 and J is TRBJ1-1; the match to TRBD1 covers 9 bases. Per the germline V gene, CDR1 is LGHNT and CDR2 is FRNRAP. The CDR3 length is 17 residues. The V gene end was trimmed by 2 bases and the J gene end by 3 bases; junction bases not matched to a gene: 10.

The V gene is TRBV27, the J gene TRBJ2-7; D not certain. This CDR3 spans 16 amino acids. V was shortened by 7 bases and J by 0 bases, with 19 bases between the two germline ends. Germline CDR1 is MNHEY and CDR2 is SMNVEV (reference sequence). The CDR3 nucleotides are TGTGCCAGCATCTTAAGGGCAGGTCTAAGCTCCTACGAGCAGTACTTC. Translation gives CASILRAGLSSYEQYF.

This rearrangement joins TRBV6-5 to TRBJ2-5; the D gene is possibly TRBD2 (6 bases). CDR3 length: 15 amino acids. V lost 0 bases, J lost 5 bases, and 13 bases lay in between. Germline assignment: CDR1 MNHEY and CDR2 SVGAGI. In DNA, the CDR3 is TGTGCCAGCAGTTACTCCCCTGGGGGGAGGGAGACCCAGTACTTC. Its protein is CASSYSPGGRETQYF.

CDR3 nucleotide sequence: TGCGCCAGCAGTGAGTACATCCTCGTGGGTGAAGCTTTCTTT. Translation gives CASSEYILVGEAFF. J is TRBJ1-1 and V is TRBV10-2, with no clear D. Germline V gene data show CDR1 as WSHSY and CDR2 as SAAADI. This CDR3 comprises 14 residues. Between the trimmed V and J ends, which lost 1 base and 7 bases, there was a span of 13 bases.

The rearrangement links TRBV9 to TRBJ2-7; TRBD1 is a possible D gene (6 bases). From germline, CDR1 is SGDLS and CDR2 YYNGEE. With 0 bases removed from V and 2 bases from J, the gap between germline ends came to 6 bases. The CDR3 loop spans 13 amino acids. CDR3 loop: CASSVGDTYEQYF. CDR3 bases: TGTGCCAGCAGCGTAGGGGACACCTACGAGCAGTACTTC.

This chain uses TRBV27 with TRBJ2-7; 9 nucleotides agree with TRBD2. Trimming at V came to 6 bases and at J to 1 base, leaving 16 bases not matched to a gene. Germline assignment: CDR1 MNHEY and CDR2 SMNVEV (reference sequence). The CDR3 has 18 residues. Here the CDR3 reads CASSSRLIAGVGSYEQYF. The CDR3, as DNA: TGTGCCAGCAGCTCGCGCTTGATAGCGGGAGTGGGGTCCTACGAGCAGTACTTC.

This sequence joins TRBV7-9 and TRBJ2-2; D remains unclear. Germline V gene data show CDR1 as SEHNR and CDR2 as FQNEAQ (reference sequence). The V gene lost 1 base and the J gene lost 3 bases, with 18 bases spanning the gap. The CDR3 sequence is 18 residues long. The CDR3 region is CASSLELDEEGHTGELFF. The CDR3 nucleotides are TGTGCCAGCAGCTTAGAACTCGATGAAGAAGGACACACCGGGGAGCTGTTTTTT.